This TCR beta chain was identified during a study of control samples from healthy donors and cancer patients. Clones were sequenced by immunoSEQ multiplex PCR, and TCRdb holds only the in-frame ones, with some missing. The sample has 60,000 to 75,000 clones; 70% to 90% are singletons. The sample was PBMCs. This TCR came from a woman in her fifties or sixties with head and neck cancer.

CDR3 coding DNA: TGTGCCAGCACGGAGGGACACTATGGCTACACCTTC. Translating it yields CASTEGHYGYTF. This chain uses TRBV6-6 with TRBJ1-2, with D possibly TRBD1 on 5 matching bases. The germline gives CDR1 MNHNY, CDR2 SVGAGI (reference sequence). The germline V and J ends were trimmed by 7 bases and 3 bases, with 9 bases remaining between them. The CDR3 consists of 12 residues.